This T cell receptor beta chain originates from a study of cytomegalovirus exposure and HLA in healthy donors. Vbeta (60) and Jbeta (13) primers were used in the PCR. Original handling: Later, an analysis found some 80 million unique TCR beta chains, and 9.5 million to 11 million of these were shared. The protocol was immunoSEQ multiplex PCR, while the TCRdb copy is restricted to in-frame clones and leaves out a portion. V, J and clone size reflect that table, while D and trimming were determined from the DNA. Of some 130,000 clones in the sample, 82% are singletons; the top ten hold approximately 8.1%. On this clone: No antigen is known for it.

The study, taken as a whole, reports: In a later analysis, common viral pathogens appeared linked to several of the most significant clusters. Per published reports, the classifier diagnosed cytomegalovirus status with high specificity and sensitivity. Later analysis identified about 18,000 TCR beta sequences associated with HLA alleles, using a false discovery rate threshold of 0.05.

Sequencing used PBMCs. The origin of this receptor is a woman aged 45-65 years in good health and CMV-seropositive.

CDR3 in DNA: TGTGCCATCAGTGATCCCTTACTAACAGGGAAATCGAACTATGGCTACACCTTC. This codes for CAISDPLLTGKSNYGYTF. V is TRBV10-3 and J is TRBJ1-2, with a weak D call TRBD1 (6 bases). CDR3 length: 18 residues. Germline V gene data show CDR1 as ENHRY and CDR2 as SYGVKD. V was shortened by 3 bases and J by 2 bases, with 22 bases between the two germline ends.